A single sample is the source of the 29 T cell receptor beta chains below, sequenced in a study of blood T cell repertoires in COVID-19. Using immunoSEQ multiplex PCR, the repertoire was profiled, and TCRdb retains in-frame clones only, with some absent. The sample consists of under 450,000 clones, approximately 80% of them appearing once. Sample: peripheral blood. These receptors came from a human donor with acute or convalescent COVID-19. The donor label of this sample is uncertain.

The chain couples TRBV7-9 to TRBJ2-1; 11 bases align to TRBD2. The CDR3 has 17 residues. The V segment lost 1 base and the J segment 8 bases; nucleotides outside the gene matches: 10. The germline gives CDR1 SEHNR, CDR2 FQNEAQ (reference sequence). Here the CDR3 reads CASSLGGLAAPSDEQFF. For the CDR3, the DNA is TGTGCCAGCAGCTTAGGGGGACTAGCGGCTCCGTCGGATGAGCAGTTCTTC.

This rearrangement joins TRBV6-6 to TRBJ1-2; 8 bases agree with TRBD1. In germline, CDR1 is MNHNY, CDR2 SVGAGI (reference sequence). V was pared by 5 bases and J by 8 bases, with 13 bases of the junction left unmatched. The CDR3 length is 15 residues. This CDR3 is CASSDLRQGSGGYTF. The CDR3 bases are TGTGCCAGCAGTGACCTAAGACAGGGGTCGGGAGGCTACACCTTC.

Here the CDR3 reads CASNYNRGVDGYTF. The CDR3 DNA is TGTGCCAGCAATTATAACAGGGGCGTAGATGGCTACACCTTC. The genes are TRBV2 and TRBJ1-2, with 7 bases fitting TRBD1. Germline CDR1 reads SNHLY; CDR2 reads FYNNEI. The CDR3 is 14 residues long. The ends lost 7 bases at V and 6 bases at J; junction bases unmatched: 11.

The rearrangement joins TRBV7-6 to TRBJ1-4; D is unclear. CDR1 and CDR2 from the germline V gene are SGHVS and FNYEAQ. Trimming stripped 5 bases from V and 0 bases from J, with 7 bases between. The CDR3 is made up of 14 amino acids. CDR3 in DNA: TGTGCCAGCAGCCGGAGAGCAACTAATGAAAAACTGTTTTTT. This sequence encodes CASSRRATNEKLFF.

This chain joins TRBV5-6 and TRBJ1-1, with D maybe TRBD1 (5 bases). The CDR3 runs to 13 residues. The germline gives CDR1 SGHDT, CDR2 YYEEEE. V gave up 5 bases and J gave up 1 base, with 9 bases separating them. CDR3 residues: CASSWGPNTEAFF. DNA for the CDR3: TGTGCCAGCAGTTGGGGCCCGAACACTGAAGCTTTCTTT.

This CDR3 reads CASSLSPQGRTGELFF. The CDR3 nucleotides are TGTGCCAGCAGCTTATCCCCCCAGGGGAGAACCGGGGAGCTGTTTTTT. The gene calls are TRBV7-6 and TRBJ2-2; tentatively, D is TRBD1 (6 bases). Trimming pared 2 bases from V and 5 bases from J, leaving 15 bases between. The CDR3 is 16 amino acids. Germline CDR1 SGHVS, CDR2 FNYEAQ. Using reference TRBV7-6 and TRBJ2-2 for the parts outside the CDR3, the full variable domain is GAGVSQSPRYKVTKRGQDVALRCDPISGHVSLYWYRQALGQGPEFLTYFNYEAQQDKSGLPNDRFSAERPEGSISTLTIQRTEQRDSAMYRCASSLSPQGRTGELFFGEGSRLTVL.

This chain connects TRBV5-1 to TRBJ2-1; tentative D call: TRBD2 (5 bases). This CDR3 is 15 amino acids long. Trimming removed 0 bases from V and 2 bases from J, with 9 bases in between. Germline V gene data show CDR1 as SGHRS and CDR2 as YFSETQ. CDR3 in amino acids: CASSLANSAYNEQFF. The CDR3 DNA reads TGCGCCAGCAGCTTGGCTAATAGCGCCTACAATGAGCAGTTCTTC.

The chain has TRBV19 and TRBJ1-1; D may be TRBD1 (6 bases). Germline CDR1 and CDR2: LNHDA and SQIVND (reference sequence). Trimming removed 7 bases at V and 0 bases at J, with 12 bases between. The length of the CDR3 is 14 residues. The CDR3 region has the DNA TGTGCCAGTAACCCCAGGGGCCTGAACACTGAAGCTTTCTTT. Translation: CASNPRGLNTEAFF.

V is TRBV14 and J is TRBJ1-6, with a tentative D call TRBD1 (6 bases). Looked up from germline, CDR1 is SGHDN and CDR2 is FVKESK. This CDR3 is 15 amino acids long. Between the trimmed V and J ends, which lost 6 bases and 11 bases, there was a span of 20 bases. The CDR3 nucleotides read TGTGCCAGCAGTAAGATGTGGGCAGGGGACGCACCCCTCCACTTT. The encoded protein is CASSKMWAGDAPLHF.

V gene TRBV14 combines with J gene TRBJ1-2; 9 bases agree with TRBD1. V gave up 4 bases and J gave up 6 bases; unmatched junction bases: 6. In germline, CDR1 is SGHDN, CDR2 FVKESK. The CDR3 runs 14 residues. This CDR3 is CASSLSDRGDGYTF. CDR3 nucleotide sequence: TGTGCCAGCAGCCTATCGGACAGGGGCGATGGCTACACCTTC.

J is TRBJ2-2 and V is TRBV3-1 (or the pseudogene TRBV3-2); D is unclear. The CDR3 covers 15 residues. V lost 0 bases and J lost 4, with 9 bases in between. Looked up from germline, CDR1 is LGHDT and CDR2 is YNNKEL (reference sequence). This CDR3 reads CASSQDPRFTGELFF. The DNA of the CDR3 is TGTGCCAGCAGCCAAGATCCGCGGTTCACCGGGGAGCTGTTTTTT.

V is TRBV27 and J is TRBJ2-5, with 12 bases identical to TRBD2. V dropped 8 bases and J dropped 3; count of bases not matched to a gene: 13. The germline V gene has CDR1 MNHEY and CDR2 SMNVEV (reference sequence). The CDR3 loop spans 17 amino acids. The CDR3 sequence is CASYPGRLAGVKETQYF. The CDR3, as DNA: TGTGCCAGCTATCCCGGCCGACTAGCGGGGGTAAAAGAGACCCAGTACTTC.

The genes are TRBV18 and TRBJ2-6; D possibly corresponds to TRBD2 (5 bases). Germline values: CDR1 KGHSH, CDR2 LQKENI. This CDR3 is built from 16 residues. Trimming took 2 bases from V and 4 from J, leaving 12 bases between them. CDR3 sequence reads: CASSPGLGAGANVLTF. CDR3 nucleotides: TGTGCCAGCTCACCAGGACTGGGTGCCGGGGCCAACGTCCTGACTTTC. The entire variable domain, with the rest obtained from reference TRBV18 and TRBJ2-6, is as follows: NAGVMQNPRHLVRRRGQEARLRCSPMKGHSHVYWYRQLPEEGLKFMVYLQKENIIDESGMPKERFSAEFPKEGPSILRIQQVVRGDSAAYFCASSPGLGAGANVLTFGAGSRLTVL.

This sequence joins TRBV18 and TRBJ2-7, with TRBD1 matching over 7 bases. The CDR3 sequence is 15 residues long. In germline, CDR1 is KGHSH, CDR2 LQKENI. V lost 3 bases and J lost 2; bases outside the gene matches: 7. In DNA form, the CDR3 reads TGTGCCAGCTCACCCCCGGGACAGCCTACCTACGAGCAGTACTTC. This translates into CASSPPGQPTYEQYF.

The chain combines TRBV5-4 with TRBJ2-7; 11 bases are shared with TRBD2. Germline CDR1 reads SGHNT; CDR2 reads YYREEE (reference sequence). This CDR3 contains 15 residues. V lost 4 bases to trimming and J lost 5 bases; unmatched junction nucleotides: 8. The DNA of the CDR3 is TGTGCCAGCAGCCTCCCTCTAGCGGGGGGCAACGAGCAGTACTTC. Translation: CASSLPLAGGNEQYF. Filled out from reference TRBV5-4 and TRBJ2-7, the complete variable domain reads ETGVTQSPTHLIKTRGQQVTLRCSSQSGHNTVSWYQQALGQGPQFIFQYYREEENGRGNFPPRFSGLQFPNYSSELNVNALELDDSALYLCASSLPLAGGNEQYFGPGTRLTVT.

The table lists this clone with a few counts. The V gene is TRBV10-2, the J gene TRBJ2-2; 10 bases fit TRBD2. The V segment lost 6 bases and the J segment 4 bases; nucleotides outside the gene matches: 8. Germline CDR1 and CDR2: WSHSY and SAAADI. CDR3 length: 16 amino acids. As DNA, the CDR3 is TGCGCCAGCAGGCTTAGCGGGGGGCTCAGCACCGGGGAGCTGTTTTTT. This translates into CASRLSGGLSTGELFF.

The chain employs TRBV11-2 and TRBJ2-1, with 13 nucleotides matching TRBD2. The germline gives CDR1 SGHAT, CDR2 FQNNGV. The CDR3 is made up of 17 amino acids. V shed 3 bases, J shed 4 bases, and the junction held 6 bases outside the gene matches. CDR3 DNA sequence: TGTGCCAGCAGCTTGTCTGGGACTAGCGGGACGTACAATGAGCAGTTCTTC. It is translated as CASSLSGTSGTYNEQFF. The entire variable domain, with the rest obtained from reference TRBV11-2 and TRBJ2-1, is as follows: EAGVAQSPRYKIIEKRQSVAFWCNPISGHATLYWYQQILGQGPKLLIQFQNNGVVDDSQLPKDRFSAERLKGVDSTLKIQPAKLEDSAVYLCASSLSGTSGTYNEQFFGPGTRLTVL.

This chain connects TRBV12-3 or TRBV12-4 to TRBJ1-1; D is uncertain. V lost 6 bases and J 4 bases, leaving 9 bases between the germline ends. This CDR3 has 12 residues. As DNA, the CDR3 is TGTGCCAGCAGCCCGGAGCGCACTGAAGCTTTCTTT. Its protein product is CASSPERTEAFF.

The rearrangement joins TRBV28 to TRBJ2-2; D call uncertain. Trimming cost V 3 bases and J 4 bases, with 15 bases left between them. The CDR3 totals 16 residues. Germline V gives CDR1 MDHEN, CDR2 SYDVKM. In DNA, the CDR3 is TGTGCCAGCAGTTTGGGTAGCAAAGGTACCACCGGGGAGCTGTTTTTT. Translating it yields CASSLGSKGTTGELFF.

In its sample, this clone was seen a few times. The chain joins TRBV6-4 to TRBJ2-7, with 11 bases matching TRBD2. CDR1 MRHNA and CDR2 SNTAGT come from the germline V gene. The V and J ends lost 0 bases and 5 bases, in that order; junction bases with no gene match: 9. CDR3 length: 17 amino acids. CDR3 sequence: CASSDSKGSGGADEQYF. Here the CDR3 DNA reads TGTGCCAGCAGTGACTCGAAAGGTAGCGGGGGGGCCGACGAGCAGTACTTC.

The chain carries TRBV28 and TRBJ1-3; D is unresolved. This CDR3 comprises 12 residues. Per germline, CDR1 MDHEN and CDR2 SYDVKM. Trimming removed 3 bases from V and 4 bases from J, with 4 bases in between. Written as DNA, the CDR3 is TGTGCCAGCAGTTTGCAGGGAAACACCATATATTTT. Translation gives CASSLQGNTIYF.

V gene TRBV19 combines with J gene TRBJ2-6; 7 nucleotides agree with TRBD1. The J segment lost 0 bases and the V segment lost 5 bases, leaving 7 bases of the junction unmatched. The CDR3 is made up of 17 amino acids. Looked up from germline, CDR1 is LNHDA and CDR2 is SQIVND (reference sequence). CDR3 nucleotide sequence: TGTGCCAGTAGTCCGGGACAGTCGGTCTCTGGGGCCAACGTCCTGACTTTC. Translating it yields CASSPGQSVSGANVLTF.

The chain couples TRBV6-6 to TRBJ1-1; 9 bases are shared with TRBD1. V shed 4 bases and J 1 base; nucleotides not matched to a gene: 7. Germline loops: CDR1 MNHNY, CDR2 SVGAGI (reference sequence). This CDR3 is built from 16 residues. CDR3 residues: CASSFLMTGGNTEAFF. Here the CDR3 DNA reads TGTGCCAGCAGTTTCCTAATGACAGGGGGGAACACTGAAGCTTTCTTT.

The J gene is TRBJ2-3, the V gene TRBV3-1 (or the pseudogene TRBV3-2), with D perhaps TRBD2 (5 bases). Trimming left V 0 bases short and J 0 bases short, with 28 bases between. The CDR3 runs 22 residues. Germline CDR1 reads LGHDT; CDR2 reads YNNKEL (reference sequence). The CDR3: CASSQDPILVGKSFFSTDTQYF. CDR3 DNA: TGTGCCAGCAGCCAAGATCCCATACTAGTCGGGAAAAGTTTCTTTAGCACAGATACGCAGTATTTT.

This chain links TRBV19 with TRBJ1-3, with D possibly matching TRBD1 (6 bases). CDR3 length: 15 residues. V lost 4 bases and J lost 0, with 10 bases in between. CDR1 and CDR2 (germline): LNHDA, SQIVND (reference sequence). CDR3 region: CASSTRDISGNTIYF. CDR3 in DNA: TGTGCCAGTAGTACCAGGGACATCTCTGGAAACACCATATATTTT.

This clone occurred a few times. The rearrangement links TRBV7-9 to TRBJ2-3, with D unresolved. The CDR3 is 14 amino acids. Trimming removed 3 bases at V and 3 bases at J, with 10 bases between. Germline V gene data show CDR1 as SEHNR and CDR2 as FQNEAQ (reference sequence). CDR3 loop: CASSFLDFTDTQYF. The CDR3 nucleotides read TGTGCCAGCAGCTTCCTAGACTTTACAGATACGCAGTATTTT.

The gene calls are TRBV29-1 and TRBJ2-1; possible D gene TRBD2, 6 bases. V dropped 5 bases and J dropped 8 bases, with 13 bases sitting between them. Germline V gene data show CDR1 as SQVTM and CDR2 as ANQGSEA. This CDR3 is built from 12 residues. CDR3 loop: CSVRSGVDEQFF. In DNA form, the CDR3 reads TGCAGCGTTAGGTCGGGGGTCGATGAGCAGTTCTTC.

The chain links TRBV30 to TRBJ1-2; D not resolved. V lost 0 bases and J 4 bases, leaving 9 bases between the germline ends. There are 13 residues in the CDR3. Per the germline V gene, CDR1 is GTSNPN and CDR2 is SVGIG (reference sequence). The CDR3 sequence is CAWSVNGPYGYTF. The CDR3, as DNA: TGTGCCTGGAGTGTAAATGGGCCCTATGGCTACACCTTC.

The genes are TRBV11-2 and TRBJ1-4, with D possibly matching TRBD1 (5 bases). Germline assignment: CDR1 SGHAT and CDR2 FQNNGV. The CDR3 runs to 14 residues. The ends were cut back, 5 bases at V and 7 bases at J, with 14 bases in the middle. CDR3 bases: TGTGCCAGCAGCCCGAGGTCAGGGTTTGAAAAACTGTTTTTT. Amino acids: CASSPRSGFEKLFF.